This T cell receptor beta chain originates from a study of T cell responses to AZD1222 COVID-19 vaccine. The wider study: Second-dose groups at about 4 or about 12 weeks were pooled.

Germline V CDR1 and CDR2: SGHAT, FQNNGV. The CDR3 spans 18 residues. After removal of 3 bases from V and 4 bases from J, the junction contained 17 bases not matched to a gene. Profiled with immunoSEQ multiplex PCR; TCRdb holds only in-frame clones, not every one. The table shows 85,000 to 130,000 clones, with roughly 90% occurring only once. Points from the study as a whole: Across the whole spike, CD4 TCRs peaked at regions 160-218 and 743-854.

A few counts support this clone. Its antigen remains unknown. Specimen: peripheral blood, collected on day 0 of AZD1222 vaccination. The chain couples TRBV11-2 to TRBJ2-7, with TRBD1 matching 8 bases. The sequence was collected from an adult in good health. CDR3 amino acids: CASSFQGAPGGLLYEQYF. The CDR3 DNA follows: TGTGCCAGCAGCTTTCAGGGGGCGCCTGGCGGACTTTTGTACGAGCAGTACTTC.